The following is a TCR beta chain sequence with its context. Its antigen is unknown. TCRdb recomputed calls from the RT-PCR reads with MiXCR, one row per CDR3 protein. In the table there are about 830,000 distinct CDR3 sequences, less than 20% of which are singletons. The data originate from a study of response to subunit inactivated influenza vaccine. General observations from the study: The authors offered the suggestion that each seasonal influenza vaccination recruits few new T cells.

CDR1 and CDR2 (germline): MNHEY, SMNVEV (reference sequence). The CDR3 contains 14 residues. V was pared by 7 bases and J by 5 bases, with 17 bases between. The J gene is TRBJ2-5, the V gene TRBV27, with D perhaps matching TRBD1 or TRBD2 (7 bases each). This receptor was identified in a man aged 50 to 59 who received an inactivated influenza vaccine. This sample comprised PBMCs from blood, obtained approximately 5 days after vaccination. CDR3 in amino acids: CASKRSGGGETQYF. DNA for the CDR3: TGTGCCAGCAAGCGGTCAGGGGGAGGGGAGACCCAGTACTTC.